The rows below give T cell receptor beta chains drawn from one sample of a study of cytomegalovirus exposure and HLA in healthy donors. Assay used: immunoSEQ multiplex PCR; TCRdb lists only in-frame clones, some missing. The table shows about 160,000 clones, with about three quarters occurring only once. Sequencing was carried out using PBMCs. The source is a woman aged 40 to 50 in good health and CMV-seropositive. Each CDR3 is given with its conserved first and last residue. The D gene is left open where the match is weak. Clone sizes are given selectively: once, few, many, or a class where the clone is expanded.

abundance,d_gene,j_gene,v_gene,CDR3nt,CDR3aa
.,TRBD1,TRBJ1-3,TRBV9,TGTGCCAGCAGCGCCCGGGACAGAAGCTCTGGAAACACCATATATTTT,CASSARDRSSGNTIYF
.,.,TRBJ1-3,TRBV5-6,TGTGCCAGCAGCTTGCTTGAAGCCTCTGGAAACACCATATATTTT,CASSLLEASGNTIYF
few,.,TRBJ1-3,TRBV30,TGTGCCTGGAGTGTAACACAGGGCGGAAACACCATATATTTT,CAWSVTQGGNTIYF
.,TRBD1,TRBJ2-7,TRBV29-1,TGCAGCGCCTCGGACAGGGGTAAAAGGTACTTC,CSASDRGKRYF
.,.,TRBJ2-5,TRBV7-7,TGTGCCAGCAGCTCCACAGGGACCCAAGAGACCCAGTACTTC,CASSSTGTQETQYF
.,.,TRBJ2-1,TRBV5-4,TGTGCCAGCAGCCCCGGGACTTCCTTTTCCACCTACAATGAGCAGTTCTTC,CASSPGTSFSTYNEQFF
.,.,TRBJ1-6,TRBV7-2,TGTGCCAGCTGCCCCGGGGGTATAAAATCACCCCTCCACTTT,CASCPGGIKSPLHF
.,.,TRBJ1-1,TRBV5-6,TGTGCCAGCAGAAATACGAGAGGACAATGGACCGAAGCTTTCTTT,CASRNTRGQWTEAFF
.,TRBD2,TRBJ2-1,TRBV19,TGTGCCAGTAGTATTGGAGGGCTAGCGGGAGGGGCCAAGTACAATGAGCAGTTCTTC,CASSIGGLAGGAKYNEQFF
once,TRBD1,TRBJ1-1,TRBV14,TGTGCCAGCAGCCCGCAAACTCGCCAGGGGGCGAAGAACACTGAAGCTTTCTTT,CASSPQTRQGAKNTEAFF
.,.,TRBJ2-3,TRBV7-2,TGTGCCAGCAGCCTCGGGGGTTATACGCAGTATTTT,CASSLGGYTQYF
few,TRBD1,TRBJ1-5,TRBV7-2,TGTGCCAGCAGCACCCGACAGGGACGACAGCCCCAGCATTTT,CASSTRQGRQPQHF
.,.,TRBJ1-2,TRBV30,TGTGCCTGGAGTGTAGGGGGGGCGCTGAACTATGGCTACACCTTC,CAWSVGGALNYGYTF
.,.,TRBJ2-7,TRBV6-5,TGTGCCCATGGGCAGGGTCCCTACGAGCAGTACTTC,CAHGQGPYEQYF
few,TRBD2,TRBJ2-2,TRBV11-2,TGTGCCAGCAGAAAATCCCCACTAGCGGGGGATTACACCGGGGAGCTGTTTTTT,CASRKSPLAGDYTGELFF
.,TRBD2,TRBJ2-7,TRBV18,TGTGCCAGCTCTATTACTAGCGGGAGGTCCTCCTACGAGCAGTACTTC,CASSITSGRSSYEQYF
.,TRBD2,TRBJ2-1,TRBV6-5,TGTGCCAGCAGTTACCGACTAGCGACAGAGCAGTTCTTC,CASSYRLATEQFF
.,.,TRBJ2-5,TRBV7-2,TGTGCCAGCAGCTTAGGTCAGGGGGAGACCCAGTACTTC,CASSLGQGETQYF
.,.,TRBJ2-5,TRBV6-6,TGTGCCAGCAAAGTAGATTTCCAAGAGACCCAGTACTTC,CASKVDFQETQYF
.,.,TRBJ2-7,TRBV9,TGTGCCAGCAGCCCCGACGGGACTCCCTCGCGGGAGCAGTACTTC,CASSPDGTPSREQYF
.,TRBD2,TRBJ2-5,TRBV9,TGTGCCAGCGGCGGACTAGCGGGAGGGGGAGAGACCCAGTACTTC,CASGGLAGGGETQYF
.,TRBD1,TRBJ1-5,TRBV19,TGTGCCAGTAGGGTGACAGGGGCTAGCAATCAGCCCCAGCATTTT,CASRVTGASNQPQHF
.,TRBD1,TRBJ2-6,TRBV5-1,TGCGCCAGCAGCGAGGGACAGGCGCCCTCTGGGGCCAACGTCCTGACTTTC,CASSEGQAPSGANVLTF
.,TRBD1,TRBJ2-5,TRBV30,TGTGCCTGGAACAGGGGCCTACCGGGAGAGACCCAGTACTTC,CAWNRGLPGETQYF
.,.,TRBJ1-1,TRBV2,TGTGCCAGCAGTGACGACAGGAACACTGAAGCTTTCTTT,CASSDDRNTEAFF
.,TRBD1,TRBJ2-6,TRBV7-9,TGTGCCAGCAGCCCCCGGGACAGGGCTGCTGGGGCCAACGTCCTGACTTTC,CASSPRDRAAGANVLTF
.,TRBD2,TRBJ2-3,TRBV19,TGTGCCAGTAGCGGGGGGGGCCATAGCACAGATACGCAGTATTTT,CASSGGGHSTDTQYF
.,TRBD2,TRBJ2-7,TRBV18,TGTGCCAGCTCACCACGGGGGGGAATATCCGGCTCCGAGCAGTACTTC,CASSPRGGISGSEQYF
.,.,TRBJ2-1,TRBV19,TGTGCCATCCTCGACTCAAACTACAATGAGCAGTTCTTC,CAILDSNYNEQFF
.,TRBD1,TRBJ2-3,TRBV5-3,TGTGCCAGAAGCTCAAGGACAGGGGTTCCAGATACGCAGTATTTT,CARSSRTGVPDTQYF
.,.,TRBJ1-2,TRBV5-4,TGTGCCAGCAGCTCCAGGGTAGGGAACTATGGCTACACCTTC,CASSSRVGNYGYTF
.,TRBD1,TRBJ2-5,TRBV4-2,TGTGCCAGCAGCAAAGGGGGCGGACAAGAGACCCAGTACTTC,CASSKGGGQETQYF
.,.,TRBJ2-1,TRBV7-9,TGTGCCAGCAGCTTAGATCTGTCAGGGGCTGAGCAGTTCTTC,CASSLDLSGAEQFF
.,.,TRBJ2-7,TRBV28,TGTGCCACCGACTACAGGGACTCCTACGAGCAGTACTTC,CATDYRDSYEQYF
.,.,TRBJ2-1,TRBV29-1,TGCAGCGTTGAAGAAGGGTCCTCTTGGGGGCTACTCAATGAGCAGTTCTTC,CSVEEGSSWGLLNEQFF
few,TRBD1,TRBJ1-1,TRBV28,TGTGCCAGCAGTTCCGCGGACAGGGGGCGGGACACTGAAGCTTTCTTT,CASSSADRGRDTEAFF
.,.,TRBJ1-3,TRBV7-9,TGTGCCAGCAGCCAACCGGTCGGTCTAATAGGAAACACCATATATTTT,CASSQPVGLIGNTIYF
once,TRBD1,TRBJ1-5,TRBV5-6,TGTGCCAGCAGCTTGGTAGGGGGCAGCAATCAGCCCCAGCATTTT,CASSLVGGSNQPQHF
.,.,TRBJ1-6,TRBV6-5,TGTGCCAGCAGTTACTCTACGGGACATGAGGCACCCCTCCACTTT,CASSYSTGHEAPLHF
once,TRBD1,TRBJ1-4,TRBV30,TGTGCCTGGAGTGTACCAGGGGGTAGAGAAAAACTGTTTTTT,CAWSVPGGREKLFF
few,TRBD2,TRBJ2-2,TRBV25-1,TGTGCCAGCAGTCTAGGACTAGCGGGAGGAGGGGAGCTGTTTTTT,CASSLGLAGGGELFF
.,.,TRBJ2-5,TRBV18,TGTGCCAGCTCAAGCCAGGAAGAGACCCAGTACTTC,CASSSQEETQYF
few,.,TRBJ1-2,TRBV4-1,TGCGCCAGCAGCCAAGATGTGAGGGCAGGGACTACTTATGGCTACACCTTC,CASSQDVRAGTTYGYTF
.,.,TRBJ2-2,TRBV30,TGTGCCTGGAGTTTGGGGGGTCAGGACGGGGAGCTGTTTTTT,CAWSLGGQDGELFF
.,.,TRBJ2-7,TRBV6-6,TGTGCCAGCAGTTCTTTGACAGTTCTCGAGCAGTACTTC,CASSSLTVLEQYF